The clone carrying this T cell receptor (beta chain) was seen more than once but under ten times. The antigen remains unidentified. The record originates from a study of T-cell memory formation after mild COVID-19. Overall study findings and caveats: Some clones that responded turned up in pre-infection memory, which suggests that cross-reactive memory joined in.

TCRdb re-derived calls from the 5' RACE reads in MiXCR, one entry per CDR3 protein. The sample has about 150,000 distinct CDR3 sequences, almost 25% seen once. Germline-derived CDR1 and CDR2 are SEHNR and FQNEAQ (reference sequence). The CDR3 contains 16 residues. Trimming cost V 4 bases and J 3 bases; bases outside gene matches: 9. The chain has TRBV7-9 and TRBJ2-1, with 7 nucleotides matching TRBD2. Sample: PBMCs or a T cell subset sorted from them (not recorded which). This TCR was recovered from an adult woman who had mild COVID-19 (a few samples of this study predate the infection). Cell type and time point are not known. CDR3 DNA: TGTGCCAGCAGCTCAACGGGGCTAGCGGACTACAATGAGCAGTTCTTC. Translating it yields CASSSTGLADYNEQFF.